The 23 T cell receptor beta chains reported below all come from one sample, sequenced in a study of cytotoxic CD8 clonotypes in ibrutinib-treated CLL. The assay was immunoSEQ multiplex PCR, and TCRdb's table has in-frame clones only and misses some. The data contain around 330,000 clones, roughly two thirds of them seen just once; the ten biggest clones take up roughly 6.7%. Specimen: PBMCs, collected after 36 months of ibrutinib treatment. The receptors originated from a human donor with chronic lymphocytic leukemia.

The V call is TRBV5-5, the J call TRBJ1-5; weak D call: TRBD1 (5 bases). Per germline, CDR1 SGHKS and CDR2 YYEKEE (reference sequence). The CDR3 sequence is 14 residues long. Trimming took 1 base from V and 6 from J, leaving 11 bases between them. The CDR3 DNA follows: TGTGCCAGCAGCTTGAATTGGGGGGGTCAGCCCCAGCATTTT. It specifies CASSLNWGGQPQHF.

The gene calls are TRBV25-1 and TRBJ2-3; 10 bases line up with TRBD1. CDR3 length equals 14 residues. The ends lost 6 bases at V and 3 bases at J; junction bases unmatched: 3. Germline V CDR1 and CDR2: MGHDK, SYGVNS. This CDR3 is CASRTGGVTDTQYF. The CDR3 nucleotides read TGTGCCAGCAGGACAGGGGGCGTGACAGATACGCAGTATTTT.

CDR3 in amino acids: CASSALLGQPQHF. The CDR3 bases are TGTGCCAGCAGTGCCCTTTTGGGTCAGCCCCAGCATTTT. The genes are TRBV28 and TRBJ1-5; D unresolved. The CDR3 has 13 amino acids. Germline V gives CDR1 MDHEN, CDR2 SYDVKM. The V and J ends lost 5 bases and 6 bases respectively, with 11 bases between them.

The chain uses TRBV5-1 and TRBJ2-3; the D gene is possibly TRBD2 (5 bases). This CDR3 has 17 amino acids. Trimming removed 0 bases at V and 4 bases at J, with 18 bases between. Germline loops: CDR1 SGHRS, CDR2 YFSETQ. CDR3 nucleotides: TGCGCCAGCAGCTTGGGGCCGGCTAGCTTTGGGGCAGATACGCAGTATTTT. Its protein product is CASSLGPASFGADTQYF.

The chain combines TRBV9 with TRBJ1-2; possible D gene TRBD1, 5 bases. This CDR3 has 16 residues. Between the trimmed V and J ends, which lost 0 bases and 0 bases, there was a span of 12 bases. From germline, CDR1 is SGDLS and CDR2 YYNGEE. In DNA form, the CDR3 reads TGTGCCAGCAGCGTAGCTCCGGGACGCGCTAACTATGGCTACACCTTC. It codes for CASSVAPGRANYGYTF.

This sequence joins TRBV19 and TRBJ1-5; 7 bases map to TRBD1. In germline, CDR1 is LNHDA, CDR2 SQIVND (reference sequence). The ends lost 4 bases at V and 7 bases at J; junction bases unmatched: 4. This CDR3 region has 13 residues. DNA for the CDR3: TGTGCCAGTAGTAGCGACAGGGAACAGCCCCAGCATTTT. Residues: CASSSDREQPQHF.

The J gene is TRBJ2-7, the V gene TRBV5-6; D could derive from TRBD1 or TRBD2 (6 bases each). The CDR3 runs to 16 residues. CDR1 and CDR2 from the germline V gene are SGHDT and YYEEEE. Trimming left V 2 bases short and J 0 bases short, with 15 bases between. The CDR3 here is CASSFGWGAHSYEQYF. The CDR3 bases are TGTGCCAGCAGCTTTGGGTGGGGGGCTCACTCCTACGAGCAGTACTTC.

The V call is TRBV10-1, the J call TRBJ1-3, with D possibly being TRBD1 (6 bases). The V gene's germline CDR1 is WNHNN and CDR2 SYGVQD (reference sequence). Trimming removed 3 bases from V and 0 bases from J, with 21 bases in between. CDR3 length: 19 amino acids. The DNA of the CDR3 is TGCGCCAGCAGTGACAGCCTTGGGGGACAACGGACCTCTGGAAACACCATATATTTT. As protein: CASSDSLGGQRTSGNTIYF.

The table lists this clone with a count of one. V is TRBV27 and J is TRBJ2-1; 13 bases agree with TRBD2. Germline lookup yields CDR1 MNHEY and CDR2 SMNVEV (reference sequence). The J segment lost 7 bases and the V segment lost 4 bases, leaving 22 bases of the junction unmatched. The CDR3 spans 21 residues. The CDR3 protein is CASSYLPLGLRLAGGRNEQFF. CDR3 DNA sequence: TGTGCCAGCAGTTACCTACCTCTGGGACTCCGACTAGCGGGGGGACGAAATGAGCAGTTCTTC.

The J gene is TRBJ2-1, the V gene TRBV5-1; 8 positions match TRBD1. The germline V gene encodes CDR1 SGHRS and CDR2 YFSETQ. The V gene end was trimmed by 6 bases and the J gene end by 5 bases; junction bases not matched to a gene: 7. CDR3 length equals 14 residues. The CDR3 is CASMDREWHNEQFF. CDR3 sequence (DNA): TGCGCCAGCATGGACAGGGAGTGGCACAATGAGCAGTTCTTC.

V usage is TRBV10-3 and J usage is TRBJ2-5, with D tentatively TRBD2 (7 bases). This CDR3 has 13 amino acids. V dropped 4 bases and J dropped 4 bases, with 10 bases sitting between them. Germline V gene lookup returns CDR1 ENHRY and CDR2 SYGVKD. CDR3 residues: CAISGGGRETQYF. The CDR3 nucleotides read TGTGCCATCAGTGGGGGGGGCAGAGAGACCCAGTACTTC.

This CDR3 reads CASTRGGQVLYEQYF. The CDR3 DNA sequence: TGTGCCAGCACCCGCGGGGGACAGGTGCTCTACGAGCAGTACTTC. V is TRBV2 and J is TRBJ2-7, with D perhaps matching TRBD1 (8 bases). CDR1 is SNHLY and CDR2 is FYNNEI in the germline V gene. The CDR3 is 15 residues long. Trimming shortened V by 7 bases and J by 3 bases, and 19 bases separated the two germline ends.

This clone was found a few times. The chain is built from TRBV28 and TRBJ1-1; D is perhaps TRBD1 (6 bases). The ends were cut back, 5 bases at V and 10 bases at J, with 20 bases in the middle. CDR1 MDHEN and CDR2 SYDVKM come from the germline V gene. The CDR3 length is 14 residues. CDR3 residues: CASSRPGQGQGAFF. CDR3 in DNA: TGTGCCAGCAGTAGACCGGGACAAGGGCAAGGAGCTTTCTTT.

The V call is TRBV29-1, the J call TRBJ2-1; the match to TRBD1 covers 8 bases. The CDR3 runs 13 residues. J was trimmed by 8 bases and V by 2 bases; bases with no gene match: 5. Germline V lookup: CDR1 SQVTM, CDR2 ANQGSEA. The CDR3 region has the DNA TGCAGCGTTGAACCGGACAGGGTCTATGAGCAGTTCTTC. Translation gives CSVEPDRVYEQFF.

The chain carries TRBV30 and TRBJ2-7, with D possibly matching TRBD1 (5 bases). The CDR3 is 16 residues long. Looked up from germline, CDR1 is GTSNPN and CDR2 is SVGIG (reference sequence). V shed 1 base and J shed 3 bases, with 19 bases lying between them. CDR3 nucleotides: TGTGCCTGGAGTGCGGACAAGAGGCTCTTTAACTACGAGCAGTACTTC. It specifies CAWSADKRLFNYEQYF.

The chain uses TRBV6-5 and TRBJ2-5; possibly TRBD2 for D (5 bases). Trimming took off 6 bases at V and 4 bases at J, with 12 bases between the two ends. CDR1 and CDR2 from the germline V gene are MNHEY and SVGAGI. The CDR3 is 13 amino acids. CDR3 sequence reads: CASRGELGETQYF. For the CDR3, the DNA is TGTGCCAGCAGGGGCGAACTAGGAGAGACCCAGTACTTC.

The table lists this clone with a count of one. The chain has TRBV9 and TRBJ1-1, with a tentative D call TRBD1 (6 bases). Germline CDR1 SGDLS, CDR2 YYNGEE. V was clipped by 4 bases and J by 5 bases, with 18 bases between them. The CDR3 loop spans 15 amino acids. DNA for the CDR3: TGTGCCAGCAGCCCACGGACAGACCTGGGGACTGAAGCTTTCTTT. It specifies CASSPRTDLGTEAFF.

The CDR3 sequence is CASSDSTQYF. CDR3 DNA sequence: TGTGCCAGCAGTGACAGTACGCAGTATTTT. The chain uses TRBV6-4 and TRBJ2-3, with D hard to call. Germline V gene data show CDR1 as MRHNA and CDR2 as SNTAGT. V lost 2 bases to trimming and J lost 8 bases, with 2 bases between them. This CDR3 spans 10 amino acids.

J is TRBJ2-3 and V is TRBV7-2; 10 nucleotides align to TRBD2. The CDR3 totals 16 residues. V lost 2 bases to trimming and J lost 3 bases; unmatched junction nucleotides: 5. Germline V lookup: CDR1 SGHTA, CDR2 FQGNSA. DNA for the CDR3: TGTGCCAGCAGCTTACAGCGGGGGGGCCAAACAGATACGCAGTATTTT. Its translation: CASSLQRGGQTDTQYF.

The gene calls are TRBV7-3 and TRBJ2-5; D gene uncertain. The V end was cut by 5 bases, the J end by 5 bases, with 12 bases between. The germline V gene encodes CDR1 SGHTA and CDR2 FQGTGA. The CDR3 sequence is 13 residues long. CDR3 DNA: TGTGCCAGCAGCCCCGGAGTTGCGGAGACCCAGTACTTC. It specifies CASSPGVAETQYF.

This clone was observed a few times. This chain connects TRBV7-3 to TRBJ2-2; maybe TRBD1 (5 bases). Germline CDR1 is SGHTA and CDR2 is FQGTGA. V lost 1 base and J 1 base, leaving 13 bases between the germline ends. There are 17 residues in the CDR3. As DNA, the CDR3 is TGTGCCAGCAGCTTAAAGTACCCAGGGTTGAACACCGGGGAGCTGTTTTTT. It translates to CASSLKYPGLNTGELFF.

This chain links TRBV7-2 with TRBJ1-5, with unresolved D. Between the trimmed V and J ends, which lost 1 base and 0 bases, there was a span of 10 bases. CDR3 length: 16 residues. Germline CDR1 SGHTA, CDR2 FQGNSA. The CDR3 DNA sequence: TGTGCCAGCAGCTTAGTTCCGGGTATTAGCAATCAGCCCCAGCATTTT. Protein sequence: CASSLVPGISNQPQHF.

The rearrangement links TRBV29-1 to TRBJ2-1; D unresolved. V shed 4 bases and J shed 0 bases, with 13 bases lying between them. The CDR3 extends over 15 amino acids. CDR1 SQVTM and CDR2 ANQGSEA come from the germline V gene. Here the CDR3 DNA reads TGCAGCGTTGTTGAGGTCGCTAGCTCCTACAATGAGCAGTTCTTC. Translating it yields CSVVEVASSYNEQFF.